The 20 T cell receptor beta chains below come from one sample, sequenced in a study of cytomegalovirus exposure and HLA in healthy donors. Primers for the PCR totalled 60 Vbeta and 13 Jbeta. Measured with immunoSEQ multiplex PCR; TCRdb has only the in-frame clones, and not every one. The sample totals around 120,000 clones. Sequenced sample: PBMCs. These receptors were taken from a young man in good health and CMV-seronegative.

V usage is TRBV5-1 and J usage is TRBJ2-3, with 7 positions matching TRBD2. Germline lookup yields CDR1 SGHRS and CDR2 YFSETQ. This CDR3 has 15 amino acids. V gave up 4 bases and J gave up 2 bases; unmatched junction bases: 7. The CDR3 sequence: CASSLSSGVTDTQYF. The DNA of the CDR3 is TGCGCCAGCAGCCTTTCTAGCGGAGTCACAGATACGCAGTATTTT.

The chain is built from TRBV5-1 and TRBJ1-2; 7 nucleotides align to TRBD1. V was clipped by 0 bases and J by 2 bases; unmatched bases: 7. The CDR3 runs to 16 residues. Germline CDR1 is SGHRS and CDR2 is YFSETQ. The CDR3 region is CASSLDPGQRNYGYTF. In DNA, the CDR3 is TGCGCCAGCAGCTTGGATCCGGGACAGAGGAACTATGGCTACACCTTC.

This chain links TRBV9 with TRBJ2-7, with 8 bases lining up with TRBD2. Germline lookup yields CDR1 SGDLS and CDR2 YYNGEE. Trimming removed 0 bases from V and 6 bases from J; junction bases left unmatched: 5. The CDR3 is made up of 14 amino acids. CDR3 loop: CASSVELAVGEQYF. CDR3 sequence (DNA): TGTGCCAGCAGCGTAGAACTAGCGGTGGGCGAGCAGTACTTC.

V gene TRBV6-4 combines with J gene TRBJ2-1, with 7 bases that match TRBD2. CDR3 length equals 17 residues. The V gene end was trimmed by 3 bases and the J gene end by 12 bases; junction bases not matched to a gene: 20. The germline CDR1 and CDR2 sequences are MRHNA and SNTAGT. CDR3 in amino acids: CASSESAAGLGDRRQFF. Written as DNA, the CDR3 is TGTGCCAGCAGTGAGTCGGCGGCCGGACTAGGTGATAGGCGGCAGTTCTTC.

The chain joins TRBV5-8 to TRBJ2-7, with D perhaps TRBD2 (5 bases). The CDR3 runs 12 residues. V lost 5 bases, J lost 3 bases, and 9 bases lay in between. Germline V gives CDR1 SGHTS, CDR2 YDEGEE. CDR3 amino acids: CASRPDFYEQYF. In DNA form, the CDR3 reads TGTGCCAGCAGGCCGGACTTCTACGAGCAGTACTTC.

The J gene is TRBJ1-1, the V gene TRBV29-1; no reliable D call. V was cut by 6 bases and J by 0 bases, with 17 bases left in between. The germline V gene encodes CDR1 SQVTM and CDR2 ANQGSEA. This CDR3 comprises 15 residues. CDR3 residues: CSVQYRSRMNTEAFF. CDR3 DNA: TGCAGCGTCCAATACCGGTCGAGAATGAACACTGAAGCTTTCTTT.

The chain recombines TRBV27 with TRBJ1-1; 7 bases fit TRBD1. Trimming removed 6 bases from V and 10 bases from J; junction bases left unmatched: 11. This CDR3 has 13 amino acids. CDR1 is MNHEY and CDR2 is SMNVEV in the germline V gene (reference sequence). In nucleotides, the CDR3 is TGTGCCAGCAGACCAAGACAGGGTGAAGGAGCTTTCTTT. Translation: CASRPRQGEGAFF.

V and J are TRBV19 and TRBJ2-5; TRBD1 is a possible D gene (6 bases). The DNA end favors TRBJ2-7, so the J call may be wrong. The germline V gene has CDR1 LNHDA and CDR2 SQIVND (reference sequence). This CDR3 contains 14 residues. CDR3 amino acids: CASSATGSPYEQYF. CDR3 in DNA: TGTGCCAGTAGTGCCACAGGGAGTCCCTACGAGCAGTACTTC.

The V gene is TRBV5-6, the J gene TRBJ1-6; maybe TRBD1 (5 bases). Looked up from germline, CDR1 is SGHDT and CDR2 is YYEEEE. V lost 0 bases and J lost 0, with 7 bases in between. The CDR3 sequence is 16 residues long. In DNA, the CDR3 is TGTGCCAGCAGCTTGGTCGGGGGCTCCTATAATTCACCCCTCCACTTT. Translating it yields CASSLVGGSYNSPLHF. Filled out from reference TRBV5-6 and TRBJ1-6, the complete variable domain reads DAGVTQSPTHLIKTRGQQVTLRCSPKSGHDTVSWYQQALGQGPQFIFQYYEEEERQRGNFPDRFSGHQFPNYSSELNVNALLLGDSALYLCASSLVGGSYNSPLHFGNGTRLTVT.

The CDR3 protein is CASSYTTPRAPLHF. Here the CDR3 DNA reads TGTGCCAGCAGTTACACGACCCCCAGGGCACCCCTCCACTTT. The V call is TRBV6-5, the J call TRBJ1-6; a possible D gene is TRBD1 (5 bases). Germline CDR1 MNHEY, CDR2 SVGAGI. Deletions cut 2 bases from V and 11 bases from J, with 13 bases between. There are 14 residues in the CDR3.

This chain links TRBV15 with TRBJ1-6, with D possibly being TRBD1 (5 bases). The germline gives CDR1 LNHNV, CDR2 YYDKDF (reference sequence). V was trimmed by 0 bases and J by 9 bases, leaving 21 bases between them. There are 18 residues in the CDR3. DNA for the CDR3: TGTGCCACCAGCAGAGATATGGGTGCAGGGTATTTGGTTTCACCCCTCCACTTT. This sequence encodes CATSRDMGAGYLVSPLHF.

This chain uses TRBV5-4 with TRBJ1-2, with a tentative D call TRBD1 (6 bases). V was shortened by 3 bases and J by 7 bases, with 19 bases between the two germline ends. This CDR3 contains 15 residues. Germline-derived CDR1 and CDR2 are SGHNT and YYREEE (reference sequence). CDR3 in amino acids: CASSSFQQGIGGYTF. The DNA for the CDR3 is TGTGCCAGCAGCTCCTTTCAACAGGGAATTGGTGGCTACACCTTC.

This rearrangement joins TRBV5-4 to TRBJ1-1; possibly TRBD1 for D (5 bases). Germline CDR1 reads SGHNT; CDR2 reads YYREEE (reference sequence). Trimming left V 4 bases short and J 2 bases short, with 15 bases between. The CDR3 is 15 amino acids. The CDR3: CASSGWGLINTEAFF. CDR3 nucleotides: TGTGCCAGCAGCGGGTGGGGACTGATAAACACTGAAGCTTTCTTT.

This rearrangement joins TRBV6-5 to TRBJ1-4, with 11 bases matching TRBD1. This CDR3 region has 15 residues. V was clipped by 6 bases and J by 7 bases; unmatched bases: 7. Germline loops: CDR1 MNHEY, CDR2 SVGAGI. The CDR3 reads CASSLRDRGSEKLFF. In nucleotides, the CDR3 is TGTGCCAGCAGCCTCAGGGACAGGGGGAGTGAAAAACTGTTTTTT.

This sequence joins TRBV15 and TRBJ1-5; D might be TRBD1 (6 bases). The CDR3 runs 16 residues. CDR1 is LNHNV and CDR2 is YYDKDF in the germline V gene (reference sequence). V was cut by 0 bases and J by 2 bases, with 11 bases left in between. The DNA of the CDR3 is TGTGCCACCAGCAGAGATCGGGGACAACGCAATCAGCCCCAGCATTTT. It translates to CATSRDRGQRNQPQHF.

The CDR3 reads CASTPDWYNEQFF. DNA for the CDR3: TGTGCCAGCACCCCGGACTGGTACAATGAGCAGTTCTTC. V usage is TRBV7-8 and J usage is TRBJ2-1; perhaps TRBD2 as D (5 bases). Trimming removed 7 bases from V and 4 bases from J, with 11 bases in between. There are 13 residues in the CDR3. Germline-derived CDR1 and CDR2 are SGHVS and FQNEAQ.

This sequence joins TRBV27 and TRBJ2-7, with a weak D call TRBD1 (6 bases). Germline assignment: CDR1 MNHEY and CDR2 SMNVEV (reference sequence). The V end lost 6 bases, the J end lost 9 bases, and 18 bases lay between the germline ends. There are 13 residues in the CDR3. The CDR3 DNA follows: TGTGCCAGCAGCCCTTATTTGACAGGCGCGCAGTACTTC. Amino acids: CASSPYLTGAQYF.

The chain employs TRBV27 and TRBJ1-1; the D gene is possibly TRBD1 (5 bases). V gave up 4 bases and J gave up 3 bases, with 15 bases separating them. Germline V gives CDR1 MNHEY, CDR2 SMNVEV (reference sequence). CDR3 length: 15 residues. The CDR3 nucleotides read TGTGCCAGCAGTTCCACCCACAGGTGGGACACTGAAGCTTTCTTT. Protein sequence: CASSSTHRWDTEAFF.

V usage is TRBV9 and J usage is TRBJ2-7, with 9 bases matching TRBD2. The germline gives CDR1 SGDLS, CDR2 YYNGEE. With V trimmed by 3 bases and J by 2 bases, 12 bases remained unmatched. The CDR3 covers 17 residues. CDR3 amino acids: CASSETPGTSRAYEQYF. The CDR3 DNA sequence: TGTGCCAGCAGCGAGACCCCCGGGACTAGCAGAGCCTACGAGCAGTACTTC.

V and J are TRBV4-1 and TRBJ2-7, with 13 nucleotides matching TRBD2. The CDR3 covers 16 residues. Germline V gene lookup returns CDR1 MGHRA and CDR2 YSYEKL. Trimming removed 1 base from V and 7 bases from J; junction bases left unmatched: 7. CDR3 amino acids: CASSQARTSGRGEQYF. The CDR3 region has the DNA TGCGCCAGCAGCCAAGCCCGGACTAGCGGGAGAGGGGAGCAGTACTTC.